This TCR beta chain comes out of a study of shared clonotypes between healthy human individuals. None of the donors, who were healthy HIV-negative adults, had recently had acute infections or vaccinations. Germline V gives CDR1 MNHEY, CDR2 SMNVEV (reference sequence). The CDR3 spans 18 residues. V dropped 3 bases and J dropped 8; count of bases not matched to a gene: 17. Genomic DNA of every subset was divided equally among multiple immunoSEQ plates. Per the study methods: ImmunoSEQ output lacked quality scores and full-length reads, limiting matched filtering. Using immunoSEQ multiplex PCR, the repertoire was profiled, and TCRdb retains in-frame clones only, with some absent. V and J calls and clone size are copied from that table; D and trimming were computed from the DNA. Of just over 2,000,000 clones listed, 95% are singletons.

The sequenced material came from naive CD4+ T cells sorted from blood. Specified subset: CD45RA+ positively selected. The sequence was obtained from a man between 18 and 29 years old in good health. The chain has TRBV27 and TRBJ1-4, with 8 bases fitting TRBD1. CDR3 DNA: TGTGCCAGCAGTTTCGTGAGTCCCCAGGGGGCTAGAGGCGAAAAACTGTTTTTT. Translation gives CASSFVSPQGARGEKLFF.